This T cell receptor beta chain came from a study of blood T cells in healthy people across ages. Germline CDR1 and CDR2: DFQATT and SNEGSKA (reference sequence). This CDR3 is built from 14 residues. The trim removed 4 bases at V and 5 bases at J, leaving 10 bases unmatched. A second PCR, run for about 7 to 11 cycles, used a sample-barcoded 5' primer plus a J-beta primer mix. A single record per CDR3 protein comes from TCRdb applying MiXCR to the 5' RACE reads. The data hold roughly 1.6 million distinct CDR3 sequences, with roughly 30% observed a single time. Those donating, healthy Caucasian individuals from Russia, were aged roughly 6 to 90. For every donor, a draw yielded around 10 milliliters of peripheral blood.

This TCR was sampled from a woman aged 30 to 39 in good health. The chain joins TRBV20-1 to TRBJ2-5, with 7 bases matching TRBD1. The sample consisted of blood. CDR3 region: CSANDRVCRETQYF. The DNA for the CDR3 is TGCAGTGCTAATGACAGGGTTTGCAGGGAGACCCAGTACTTC.